The present TCR beta chain was sequenced within a study of blood T cell repertoires in COVID-19. As for the study in general: In each case, the material was cDNA or gDNA derived from T cells, B-cell-depleted T cells, or PBMCs.

Sequenced by immunoSEQ multiplex PCR; TCRdb stores in-frame clones only, minus some. The sample includes a few hundred thousand clones, roughly four fifths seen only once; the top ten take approximately 3.1%. The clonotype was recovered from a woman aged 60-70 years who had recovered from COVID-19. The sample consisted of PBMCs or T cells enriched from blood (not recorded which).

Here the CDR3 DNA reads TGCGCCAGCAGCCAGTTAGGGACAGCGAACACCGGGGAGCTGTTTTTT. Protein product: CASSQLGTANTGELFF. V is TRBV4-3 and J is TRBJ2-2; 7 bases align to TRBD1. Germline V gene lookup returns CDR1 LGHNA and CDR2 YSLEER. V lost 3 bases, J lost 0 bases, and 4 bases stayed unmatched. CDR3 length equals 16 residues.